These 8 T cell receptor beta chains were sequenced from one sample in a study of molecular identifiers for immune sequencing clone quantification. TCRdb itself ran the PCR reads through MiXCR, one entry per CDR3 protein. The table has about 320,000 distinct CDR3 sequences, about 20% seen once. Material for sequencing was naive CD8+ T cells from blood, with Jurkat cell RNA spiked in. Described subset: FACS-sorted CD8+CD4-CCR7+CD45RA+ naive T cells. These receptors all come from a human donor in good health. Some libraries in this study had Jurkat cell RNA spiked in.

This clonotype was observed many times. The rearrangement joins TRBV4-3 to TRBJ2-7, with 8 bases that match TRBD1. In germline, CDR1 is LGHNA, CDR2 YSLEER. V was pared by 1 base and J by 3 bases, with 5 bases of the junction left unmatched. The CDR3 sequence is 15 residues long. CDR3 protein: CASSQGADRVYEQYF. The CDR3, as DNA: TGCGCCAGCAGCCAAGGTGCGGACAGGGTCTACGAGCAGTACTTC.

The table lists this clonotype with a few counts. A read error may explain this, as a much larger clone is one base away. The chain joins TRBV9 to TRBJ2-2; 9 bases fit TRBD1. The CDR3 is 18 amino acids. Germline CDR1 and CDR2: SGDLS and YYNGEE. The V gene end was trimmed by 2 bases and the J gene end by 6 bases; junction bases not matched to a gene: 14. The DNA for the CDR3 is TGTGCCAGCAGCGTGAGCCGGGACAGGGATGAGGTACCCGGGGAGCTGTTTTTT. Translating it yields CASSVSRDRDEVPGELFF.

This clonotype was counted ten times or more. The chain carries TRBV6-5 and TRBJ2-5; D may match TRBD1 or TRBD2 (6 bases each). V lost 5 bases and J 1 base, leaving 14 bases between the germline ends. CDR3 size: 15 residues. The germline V gene has CDR1 MNHEY and CDR2 SVGAGI. Here the CDR3 reads CASSQIQGLQETQYF. CDR3 DNA sequence: TGTGCCAGCAGTCAAATACAGGGACTCCAAGAGACCCAGTACTTC.

This clonotype was counted ten times or more. The chain couples TRBV7-2 to TRBJ2-1; 8 bases line up with TRBD2. The CDR3 contains 17 residues. In germline, CDR1 is SGHTA, CDR2 FQGNSA. V shed 0 bases and J 2 bases; nucleotides not matched to a gene: 6. Here the CDR3 DNA reads TGTGCCAGCAGCTTAGCGCGGGGGGCGGGGCCCTACAATGAGCAGTTCTTC. It translates to CASSLARGAGPYNEQFF.

This clonotype was recorded many times. V gene TRBV3-1 combines with J gene TRBJ1-2; D unresolved. Per the germline V gene, CDR1 is LGHDT and CDR2 is YNNKEL (reference sequence). Trimming left V 1 base short and J 7 bases short, with 10 bases between. There are 13 residues in the CDR3. For the CDR3, the DNA is TGTGCCAGCAGCCAAGGAATTGGTGTTGGCTACACCTTC. Translated: CASSQGIGVGYTF. Full variable domain (outside the CDR3, taken from reference TRBV3-1 and TRBJ1-2): DTAVSQTPKYLVTQMGNDKSIKCEQNLGHDTMYWYKQDSKKFLKIMFSYNNKELIINETVPNRFSPKSPDKAHLNLHINSLELGDSAVYFCASSQGIGVGYTFGSGTRLTVV.

This clonotype has a count of ten or more. Relative to the germline gene, one junction end is altered; a read error may explain this. V gene TRBV7-7 combines with J gene TRBJ1-3; the D is unclear. Germline V gene data show CDR1 as SSHAT and CDR2 as FNYEAQ (reference sequence). The length of the CDR3 is 13 residues. In nucleotides, the CDR3 is TGTGCTAGCAGCGCTTCCTTTGGAAACACCATATATTTT. Protein sequence: CASSASFGNTIYF.

In its sample, this clonotype was seen many times. This sequence joins TRBV27 and TRBJ2-1; D is possibly TRBD1 (5 bases). CDR1 and CDR2 (germline): MNHEY, SMNVEV (reference sequence). With 2 bases removed from V and 0 bases from J, the gap between germline ends came to 14 bases. The length of the CDR3 is 17 residues. CDR3 in DNA: TGTGCCAGCAGTTTAAGGCTGGGGCCCCTCTCCTACAATGAGCAGTTCTTC. As protein: CASSLRLGPLSYNEQFF.

This clonotype has ten or more counts. This sequence joins TRBV5-4 and TRBJ2-5; D unclear. This CDR3 has 14 residues. CDR1 is SGHNT, CDR2 YYREEE, per germline (reference sequence). V shed 0 bases and J shed 4 bases, with 10 bases lying between them. The CDR3 protein is CASSLGYDGETQYF. The DNA of the CDR3 is TGTGCCAGCAGCTTGGGCTACGACGGAGAGACCCAGTACTTC. Filled out from reference TRBV5-4 and TRBJ2-5, the complete variable domain reads ETGVTQSPTHLIKTRGQQVTLRCSSQSGHNTVSWYQQALGQGPQFIFQYYREEENGRGNFPPRFSGLQFPNYSSELNVNALELDDSALYLCASSLGYDGETQYFGPGTRLLVL.